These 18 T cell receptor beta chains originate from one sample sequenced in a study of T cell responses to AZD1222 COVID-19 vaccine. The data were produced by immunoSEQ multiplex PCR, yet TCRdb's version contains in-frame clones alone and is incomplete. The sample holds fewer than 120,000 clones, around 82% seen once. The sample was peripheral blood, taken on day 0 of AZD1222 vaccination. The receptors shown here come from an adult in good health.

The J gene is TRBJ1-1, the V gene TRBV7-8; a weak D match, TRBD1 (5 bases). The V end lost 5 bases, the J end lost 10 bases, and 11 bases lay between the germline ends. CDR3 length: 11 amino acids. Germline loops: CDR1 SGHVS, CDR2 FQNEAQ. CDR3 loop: CASSQRDGAFF. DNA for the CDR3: TGTGCCAGCAGCCAACGGGACGGAGCTTTCTTT. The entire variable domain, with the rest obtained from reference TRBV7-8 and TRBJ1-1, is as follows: GAGVSQSPRYKVAKRGQDVALRCDPISGHVSLFWYQQALGQGPEFLTYFQNEAQLDKSGLPSDRFFAERPEGSVSTLKIQRTQQEDSAVYLCASSQRDGAFFGQGTRLTVV.

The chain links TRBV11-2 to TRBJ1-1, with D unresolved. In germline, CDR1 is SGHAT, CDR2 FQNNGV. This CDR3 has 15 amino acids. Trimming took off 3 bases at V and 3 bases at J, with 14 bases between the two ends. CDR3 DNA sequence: TGTGCCAGCAGCTTCCTAAGTGGGGTGGACACTGAAGCTTTCTTT. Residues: CASSFLSGVDTEAFF.

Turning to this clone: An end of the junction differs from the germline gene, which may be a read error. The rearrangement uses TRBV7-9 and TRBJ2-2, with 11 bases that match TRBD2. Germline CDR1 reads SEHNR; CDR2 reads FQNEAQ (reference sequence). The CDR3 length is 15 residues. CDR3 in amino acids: CASSVAGGPSGELFF. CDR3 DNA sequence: TGTGCCAGCAGCGTAGCGGGGGGGCCCTCCGGGGAGCTGTTTTTT.

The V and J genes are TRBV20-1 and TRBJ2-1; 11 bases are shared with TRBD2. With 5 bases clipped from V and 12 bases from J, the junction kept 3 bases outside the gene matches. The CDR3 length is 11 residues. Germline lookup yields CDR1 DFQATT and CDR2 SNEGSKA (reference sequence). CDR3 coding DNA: TGCAGTGCTTTCCTAGCGGGAGGGCAGTTCTTC. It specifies CSAFLAGGQFF.

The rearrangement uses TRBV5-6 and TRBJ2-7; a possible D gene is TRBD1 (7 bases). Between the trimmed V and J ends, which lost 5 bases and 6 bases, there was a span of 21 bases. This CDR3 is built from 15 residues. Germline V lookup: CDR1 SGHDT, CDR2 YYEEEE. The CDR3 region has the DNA TGTGCCAGCAGTCAACAGGGGAGGAGGGGCAGCGAGCAGTACTTC. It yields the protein CASSQQGRRGSEQYF.

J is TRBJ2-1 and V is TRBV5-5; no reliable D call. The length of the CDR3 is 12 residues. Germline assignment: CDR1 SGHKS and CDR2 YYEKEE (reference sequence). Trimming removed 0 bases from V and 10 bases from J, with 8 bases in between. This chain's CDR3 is CASSLVMREQFF. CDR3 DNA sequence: TGTGCCAGCAGCTTGGTGATGAGGGAGCAGTTCTTC.

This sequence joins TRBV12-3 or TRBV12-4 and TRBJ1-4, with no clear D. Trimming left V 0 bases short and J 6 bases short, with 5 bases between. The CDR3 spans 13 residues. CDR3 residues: CASSLAGDEKLFF. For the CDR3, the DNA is TGTGCCAGCAGTTTAGCGGGAGATGAAAAACTGTTTTTT.

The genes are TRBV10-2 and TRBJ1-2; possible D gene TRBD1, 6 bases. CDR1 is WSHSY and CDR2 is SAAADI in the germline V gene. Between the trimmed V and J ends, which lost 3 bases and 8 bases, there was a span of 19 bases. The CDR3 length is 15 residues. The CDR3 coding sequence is TGCGCCAGCAGTGAACGTTGGGGGGGCAGGAGCGGCTACACCTTC. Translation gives CASSERWGGRSGYTF.

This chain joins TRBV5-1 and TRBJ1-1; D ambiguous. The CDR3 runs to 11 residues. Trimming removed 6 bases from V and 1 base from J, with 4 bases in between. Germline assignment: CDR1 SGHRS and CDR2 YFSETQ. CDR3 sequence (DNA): TGCGCCAGCATAACGAACACTGAAGCTTTCTTT. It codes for CASITNTEAFF.

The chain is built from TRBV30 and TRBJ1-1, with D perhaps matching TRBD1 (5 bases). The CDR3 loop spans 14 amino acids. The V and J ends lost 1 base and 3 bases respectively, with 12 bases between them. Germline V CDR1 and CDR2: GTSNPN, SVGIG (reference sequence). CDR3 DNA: TGTGCCTGGAGTGGACTATCGGGGGACACTGAAGCTTTCTTT. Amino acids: CAWSGLSGDTEAFF. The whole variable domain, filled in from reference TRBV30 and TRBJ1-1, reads SQTIHQWPATLVQPVGSPLSLECTVEGTSNPNLYWYRQAAGRGLQLLFYSVGIGQISSEVPQNLSASRPQDRQFILSSKKLLLSDSGFYLCAWSGLSGDTEAFFGQGTRLTVV.

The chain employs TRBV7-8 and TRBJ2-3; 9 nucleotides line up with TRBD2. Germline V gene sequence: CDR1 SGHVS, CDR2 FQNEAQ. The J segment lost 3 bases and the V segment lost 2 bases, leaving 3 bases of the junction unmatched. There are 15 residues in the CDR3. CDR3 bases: TGTGCCAGCAGCTTAAGGCGGGAGGGGACAGATACGCAGTATTTT. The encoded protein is CASSLRREGTDTQYF.

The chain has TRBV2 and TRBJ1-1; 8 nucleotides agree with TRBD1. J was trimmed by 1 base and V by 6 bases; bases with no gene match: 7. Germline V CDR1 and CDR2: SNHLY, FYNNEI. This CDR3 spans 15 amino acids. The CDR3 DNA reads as TGTGCCAGCAGCCACCGGACAGGGAGGAACACTGAAGCTTTCTTT. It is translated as CASSHRTGRNTEAFF.

CDR3 DNA sequence: TGTGCCAGCAGTTACTCGACGAACACCGGGGAGCTGTTTTTT. This codes for CASSYSTNTGELFF. The J gene is TRBJ2-2, the V gene TRBV6-6; D gene unclear. Germline-derived CDR1 and CDR2 are MNHNY and SVGAGI (reference sequence). V was clipped by 0 bases and J by 0 bases, with 2 bases between them. This CDR3 has 14 residues.

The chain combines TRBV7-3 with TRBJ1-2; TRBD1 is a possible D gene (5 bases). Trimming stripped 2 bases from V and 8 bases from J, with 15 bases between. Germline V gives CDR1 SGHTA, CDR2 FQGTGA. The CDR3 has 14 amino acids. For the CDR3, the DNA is TGTGCCAGCAGCTTAGGGGGTATGGGTAACGGCTACACCTTC. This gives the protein CASSLGGMGNGYTF.

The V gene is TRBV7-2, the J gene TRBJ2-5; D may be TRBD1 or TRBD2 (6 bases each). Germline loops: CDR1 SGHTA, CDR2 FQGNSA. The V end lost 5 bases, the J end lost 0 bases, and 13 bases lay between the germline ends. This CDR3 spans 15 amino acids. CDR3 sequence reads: CASSTWGANQETQYF. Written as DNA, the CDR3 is TGTGCCAGCAGCACCTGGGGGGCGAACCAAGAGACCCAGTACTTC.

The CDR3 bases are TGTGCTAGTGGTTTGGATAGCTTGATGACCCAGTACTTC. Translation gives CASGLDSLMTQYF. V and J are TRBV12-5 and TRBJ2-5, with no clear D. Germline V CDR1 and CDR2: LGHNT, FRNRAP. CDR3 length: 13 residues. Trimming cost V 1 base and J 7 bases, with 10 bases left between them. The full variable domain, rest sourced from reference TRBV12-5 and TRBJ2-5, is DARVTQTPRHKVTEMGQEVTMRCQPILGHNTVFWYRQTMMQGLELLAYFRNRAPLDDSGMPKDRFSAEMPDATLATLKIQPSEPRDSAVYFCASGLDSLMTQYFGPGTRLLVL.

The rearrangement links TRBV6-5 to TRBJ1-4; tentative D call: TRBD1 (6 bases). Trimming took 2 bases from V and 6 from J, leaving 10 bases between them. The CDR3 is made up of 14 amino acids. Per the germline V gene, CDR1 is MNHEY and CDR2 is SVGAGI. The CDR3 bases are TGTGCCAGCAGTTACCAACAGGGTTATGAAAAACTGTTTTTT. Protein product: CASSYQQGYEKLFF.

The CDR3 sequence is CASSLVQVEAFF. CDR3 nucleotide sequence: TGTGCCAGCAGCTTGGTGCAGGTGGAAGCTTTCTTT. The V call is TRBV7-9, the J call TRBJ1-1, with unresolved D. This CDR3 has 12 amino acids. The germline gives CDR1 SEHNR, CDR2 FQNEAQ (reference sequence). V gave up 3 bases and J gave up 8 bases, with 10 bases separating them.